This is a list of T cell receptor beta chains from one sample in a study of T cell responses to AZD1222 COVID-19 vaccine. Using immunoSEQ multiplex PCR, the repertoire was profiled, and TCRdb retains in-frame clones only, with some absent. The repertoire holds approximately 120,000 clones, with 80% to 90% as singletons. The sequencing used peripheral blood, collected on day 0 of AZD1222 vaccination. The receptors were sampled from an adult in good health. The CDR3 runs from the conserved cysteine through the conserved F or W. D genes are given only for firm matches. Where a row states a size, it is once, few, many or the class of an expanded clone; other rows omit it.

NA	TRBV9	TRBJ1-4	TRBD1	CASSVDGQGGEKLFF	TGTGCCAGCAGCGTAGATGGACAGGGAGGGGAAAAACTGTTTTTT
once	TRBV6-5	TRBJ1-2	NA	CASSPEDRLTYGYTF	TGTGCCAGCAGTCCAGAGGACAGACTAACCTATGGCTACACCTTC
few	TRBV5-6	TRBJ1-5	NA	CASSSLSLSNQPQHF	TGTGCCAGCAGCTCCTTAAGTCTTAGCAATCAGCCCCAGCATTTT
NA	TRBV2	TRBJ2-5	NA	CASTDLGDENQETQYF	TGTGCCAGCACAGATTTAGGGGATGAAAACCAAGAGACCCAGTACTTC
NA	TRBV12-3/TRBV12-4	TRBJ2-7	TRBD1	CASRTTGVEQYF	TGTGCCAGCAGGACCACAGGGGTAGAGCAGTACTTC
NA	TRBV11-2	TRBJ2-1	TRBD1	CASSLTGAYNEQFF	TGTGCCAGCAGTTTGACAGGGGCCTACAATGAGCAGTTCTTC
NA	TRBV2	TRBJ1-2	NA	CASSEENYGYTF	TGTGCCAGCAGTGAGGAGAACTATGGCTACACCTTC
NA	TRBV3-1/TRBV3-2	TRBJ2-7	TRBD2	CASSQEGARGDEQYF	TGTGCCAGCAGCCAAGAAGGAGCGCGGGGGGACGAGCAGTACTTC
NA	TRBV7-9	TRBJ2-7	NA	CASSLNGGGSEQYF	TGTGCCAGCAGCTTAAACGGGGGCGGAAGCGAGCAGTACTTC
NA	TRBV19	TRBJ1-2	NA	CASRFVGRALDGYTF	TGTGCCAGTCGATTTGTGGGCAGGGCCCTGGATGGCTACACCTTC
NA	TRBV5-6	TRBJ1-6	NA	CASSLDGTYNSPLHF	TGTGCCAGCAGCTTGGATGGGACGTATAATTCACCCCTCCACTTT
NA	TRBV4-1	TRBJ2-1	TRBD1	CASSQTQTGGKFF	TGCGCCAGCAGCCAGACCCAGACAGGGGGTAAGTTCTTC
NA	TRBV29-1	TRBJ1-1	TRBD1	CSVGTGAIRTEAFF	TGCAGCGTTGGGACAGGGGCGATCCGCACTGAAGCTTTCTTT
NA	TRBV5-1	TRBJ2-2	TRBD1	CASTRQGSRSYVGELFF	TGCGCCAGCACCCGACAGGGCTCCCGATCTTACGTCGGGGAGCTGTTTTTT
NA	TRBV10-3	TRBJ2-3	TRBD2	CAITRTSGGSTDTQYF	TGTGCCATCACCCGGACTAGCGGGGGTAGCACAGATACGCAGTATTTT
few	TRBV19	TRBJ2-1	TRBD2	CASSILAGGPNEQFF	TGTGCCAGTAGTATACTAGCGGGAGGGCCCAATGAGCAGTTCTTC
NA	TRBV2	TRBJ1-2	NA	CASSVAGVYYGYTF	TGTGCCAGCAGTGTGGCAGGGGTTTACTATGGCTACACCTTC
NA	TRBV6-5	TRBJ2-1	TRBD1	CASSFDRGSYNEQFF	TGTGCCAGCAGTTTCGACAGGGGGTCCTACAATGAGCAGTTCTTC
NA	TRBV6-5	TRBJ2-3	TRBD1	CASSYHTGGDTQYF	TGTGCCAGCAGTTACCATACAGGGGGAGATACGCAGTATTTT
NA	TRBV14	TRBJ1-6	NA	CASSQDLRYNSPLHF	TGTGCCAGCAGCCAAGATCTTCGGTATAATTCACCCCTCCACTTT
few	TRBV6-2/TRBV6-3	TRBJ2-1	TRBD2	CASSYSGLAGVYNEQFF	TGTGCCAGCAGTTACTCGGGACTAGCGGGAGTGTACAATGAGCAGTTCTTC
NA	TRBV30	TRBJ2-7	NA	CAWSVRHADEQYF	TGTGCCTGGAGTGTAAGGCATGCAGACGAGCAGTACTTC
NA	TRBV2	TRBJ1-5	NA	CASSETRHSNQPQHF	TGTGCCAGCAGTGAGACCCGCCACTCGAACCAGCCCCAGCATTTT
NA	TRBV12-3/TRBV12-4	TRBJ1-2	NA	CASSEGVGGYTF	TGTGCCAGCAGCGAGGGGGTCGGGGGCTACACCTTC
NA	TRBV6-1	TRBJ1-2	NA	CASSEVGFYGYTF	TGTGCCAGCAGTGAAGTTGGGTTCTATGGCTACACCTTC
few	TRBV30	TRBJ1-1	NA	CAWSLGGWTEAFF	TGTGCCTGGAGTCTAGGGGGTTGGACTGAAGCTTTCTTT
NA	TRBV5-1	TRBJ1-1	TRBD1	CASEPGQGAMNTEAFF	TGCGCCAGCGAACCGGGACAGGGGGCAATGAACACTGAAGCTTTCTTT
NA	TRBV5-4	TRBJ2-1	NA	CASSLLREQFF	TGTGCCAGCAGCTTGTTACGGGAGCAGTTCTTC
NA	TRBV18	TRBJ1-6	NA	CASSPLDSNSPLHF	TGTGCCAGCTCACCACTTGACAGCAATTCACCCCTCCACTTT
NA	TRBV7-9	TRBJ2-7	NA	CASSSLRNEQYF	TGTGCCAGCAGCTCCCTCAGGAACGAGCAGTACTTC
NA	TRBV5-1	TRBJ2-7	NA	CASSFDANYEQYF	TGCGCCAGCAGCTTCGACGCTAATTACGAGCAGTACTTC
NA	TRBV3-1/TRBV3-2	TRBJ2-7	NA	CASSSGTSSYEQYF	TGTGCCAGCAGCTCCGGGACAAGCTCCTACGAGCAGTACTTC
NA	TRBV9	TRBJ1-6	TRBD1	CASSREGAGNSPLHF	TGTGCCAGCAGCCGAGAGGGGGCCGGTAATTCACCCCTCCACTTT
NA	TRBV7-2	TRBJ2-1	NA	CASSLGTFGNEQFF	TGTGCCAGCAGCTTAGGTACATTCGGGAATGAGCAGTTCTTC
NA	TRBV30	TRBJ2-2	NA	CAWRGAGELFF	TGTGCCTGGAGGGGGGCCGGGGAGCTGTTTTTT
NA	TRBV7-2	TRBJ1-4	TRBD1	CASSLGGQGWEKLFF	TGTGCCAGCAGCTTAGGGGGACAGGGGTGGGAAAAACTGTTTTTT
NA	TRBV20-1	TRBJ2-1	TRBD2	CSASREGGSSYNEQFF	TGCAGTGCTAGTCGGGAGGGGGGGAGCTCCTACAATGAGCAGTTCTTC
NA	TRBV5-1	TRBJ1-1	TRBD1	CASSRLTDRGTEAFF	TGCGCCAGCAGCCGCCTCACCGACAGGGGGACTGAAGCTTTCTTT
once	TRBV5-4	TRBJ1-1	NA	CASSSRGTEAFF	TGTGCCAGCAGCTCCCGGGGAACTGAAGCTTTCTTT
NA	TRBV15	TRBJ1-4	TRBD1	CATSRTGVYEKLFF	TGTGCCACCAGCCGGACAGGGGTTTATGAAAAACTGTTTTTT
large	TRBV6-5	TRBJ1-1	TRBD1	CASSLDRTEAFF	TGTGCCAGCAGCTTGGACAGGACTGAAGCTTTCTTT
NA	TRBV5-1	TRBJ1-4	TRBD1	CASSMGTGPSTNEKLFF	TGCGCCAGCAGCATGGGGACAGGGCCGTCAACTAATGAAAAACTGTTTTTT
few	TRBV27	TRBJ1-2	TRBD1	CASRGQSYYGYTF	TGTGCCAGCAGGGGACAGAGCTACTATGGCTACACCTTC
NA	TRBV28	TRBJ1-2	NA	CASSLWGNVYTF	TGTGCCAGCAGTTTATGGGGTAATGTCTACACCTTC
few	TRBV6-5	TRBJ2-4	NA	CASSRLDRMNIQYF	TGTGCCAGCAGTAGATTAGACAGGATGAACATTCAGTACTTC
NA	TRBV19	TRBJ2-5	TRBD1	CASSTGQGGQETQYF	TGTGCCAGTAGTACCGGACAGGGGGGGCAAGAGACCCAGTACTTC
NA	TRBV19	TRBJ2-5	TRBD1	CASRPRGTGEETQYF	TGTGCCAGTAGACCGAGGGGGACAGGGGAAGAGACCCAGTACTTC
once	TRBV18	TRBJ2-7	NA	CASSPDAVSEQYF	TGTGCCAGCTCACCCGACGCGGTGAGCGAGCAGTACTTC
NA	TRBV4-2	TRBJ1-5	NA	CASSQDRGFHNQPQHF	TGTGCCAGCAGCCAAGATCGTGGATTTCATAATCAGCCCCAGCATTTT
NA	TRBV5-1	TRBJ2-5	NA	CASSSDSRETQYF	TGCGCCAGCAGTTCCGACAGCCGAGAGACCCAGTACTTC
NA	TRBV28	TRBJ1-5	NA	CASSYVGPAGNQPQHF	TGTGCCAGCAGTTACGTTGGACCGGCAGGAAATCAGCCCCAGCATTTT